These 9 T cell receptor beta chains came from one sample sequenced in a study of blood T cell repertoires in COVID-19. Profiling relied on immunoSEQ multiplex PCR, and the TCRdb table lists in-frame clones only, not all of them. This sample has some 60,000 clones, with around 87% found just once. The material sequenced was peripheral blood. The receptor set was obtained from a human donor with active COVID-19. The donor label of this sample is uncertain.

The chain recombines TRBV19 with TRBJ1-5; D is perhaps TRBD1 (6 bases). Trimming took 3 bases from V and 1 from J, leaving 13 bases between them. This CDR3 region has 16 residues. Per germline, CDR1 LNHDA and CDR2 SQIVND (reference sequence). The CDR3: CASSIPGGSSNQPQHF. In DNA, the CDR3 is TGTGCCAGTAGTATTCCGGGGGGCTCGAGCAATCAGCCCCAGCATTTT.

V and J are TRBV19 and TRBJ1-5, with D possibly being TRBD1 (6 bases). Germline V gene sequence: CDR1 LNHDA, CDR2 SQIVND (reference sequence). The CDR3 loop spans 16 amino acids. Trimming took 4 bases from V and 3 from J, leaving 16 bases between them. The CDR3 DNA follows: TGTGCCAGTAGTAGGCGGACAGAATTATACAATCAGCCCCAGCATTTT. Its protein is CASSRRTELYNQPQHF.

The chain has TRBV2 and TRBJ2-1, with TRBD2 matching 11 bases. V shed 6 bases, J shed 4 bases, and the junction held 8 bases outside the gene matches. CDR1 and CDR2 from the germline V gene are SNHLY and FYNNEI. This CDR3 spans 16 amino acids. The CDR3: CASSARGLAVYNEQFF. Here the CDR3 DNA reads TGTGCCAGCAGCGCCAGGGGACTAGCGGTTTACAATGAGCAGTTCTTC.

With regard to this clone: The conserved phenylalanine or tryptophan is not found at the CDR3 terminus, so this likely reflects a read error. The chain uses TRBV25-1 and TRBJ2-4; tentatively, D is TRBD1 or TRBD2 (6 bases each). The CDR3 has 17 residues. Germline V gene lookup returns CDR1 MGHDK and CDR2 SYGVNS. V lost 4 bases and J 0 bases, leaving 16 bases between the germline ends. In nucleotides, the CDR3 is TGTGCCAGCAGTGTTGACAGGCTGGGACTAGCCAAAAACATTCAGTACCTC. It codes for CASSVDRLGLAKNIQYL.

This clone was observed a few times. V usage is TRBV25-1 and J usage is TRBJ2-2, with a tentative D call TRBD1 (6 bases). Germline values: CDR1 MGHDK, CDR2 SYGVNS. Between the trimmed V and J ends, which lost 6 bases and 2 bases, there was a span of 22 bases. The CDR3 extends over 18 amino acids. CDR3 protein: CASSPSLKRGYNTGELFF. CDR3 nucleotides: TGTGCCAGCAGCCCTTCCCTTAAAAGGGGGTACAACACCGGGGAGCTGTTTTTT.

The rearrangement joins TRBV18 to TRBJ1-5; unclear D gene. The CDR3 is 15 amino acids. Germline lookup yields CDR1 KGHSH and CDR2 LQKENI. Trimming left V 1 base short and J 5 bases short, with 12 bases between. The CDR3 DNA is TGTGCCAGCTCACCACGGGCCAACCAGGATCAGCCCCAGCATTTT. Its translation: CASSPRANQDQPQHF. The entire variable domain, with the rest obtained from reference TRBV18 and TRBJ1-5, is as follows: NAGVMQNPRHLVRRRGQEARLRCSPMKGHSHVYWYRQLPEEGLKFMVYLQKENIIDESGMPKERFSAEFPKEGPSILRIQQVVRGDSAAYFCASSPRANQDQPQHFGDGTRLSIL.

The CDR3 DNA reads as TGTGCCAGTAGTAAAAGACAGGGACAAAATGAAAAACTGTTTTTT. Translating gives CASSKRQGQNEKLFF. This sequence joins TRBV19 and TRBJ1-4; TRBD1 matches 7 bases. The CDR3 extends over 15 amino acids. Unmatched junction bases numbered 7, after V lost 4 bases and J lost 5 bases. Germline V CDR1 and CDR2: LNHDA, SQIVND (reference sequence).

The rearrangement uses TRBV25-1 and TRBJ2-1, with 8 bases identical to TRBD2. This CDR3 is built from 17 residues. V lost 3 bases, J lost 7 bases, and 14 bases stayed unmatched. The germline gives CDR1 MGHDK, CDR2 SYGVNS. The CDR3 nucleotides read TGTGCCAGCAGTGAGCCCTTGAGCGGGAGCTTTTCTAATGAGCAGTTCTTC. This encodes CASSEPLSGSFSNEQFF.

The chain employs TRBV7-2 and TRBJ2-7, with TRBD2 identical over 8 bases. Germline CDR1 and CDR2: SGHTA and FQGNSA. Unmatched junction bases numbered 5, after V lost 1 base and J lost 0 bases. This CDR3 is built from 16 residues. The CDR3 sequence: CASSLGTSSHSYEQYF. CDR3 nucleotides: TGTGCCAGCAGCTTAGGGACTAGCTCCCACTCCTACGAGCAGTACTTC.